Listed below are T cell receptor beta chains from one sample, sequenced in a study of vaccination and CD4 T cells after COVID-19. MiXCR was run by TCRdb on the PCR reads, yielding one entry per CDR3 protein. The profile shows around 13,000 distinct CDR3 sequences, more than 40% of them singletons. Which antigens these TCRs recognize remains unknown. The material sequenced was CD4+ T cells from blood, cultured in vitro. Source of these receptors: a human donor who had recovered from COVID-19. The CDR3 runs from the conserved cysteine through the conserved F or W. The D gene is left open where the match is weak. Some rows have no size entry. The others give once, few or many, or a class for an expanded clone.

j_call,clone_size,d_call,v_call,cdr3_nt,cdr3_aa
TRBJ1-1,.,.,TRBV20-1,TGCAGTGCAACGGACGGAAGGAGGGAAGCTTTCTTT,CSATDGRREAFF
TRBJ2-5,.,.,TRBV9,TGTGCCAGCAGCGGAGGAGGCCAAGAGACCCAGTACTTC,CASSGGGQETQYF
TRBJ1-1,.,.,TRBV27,TGTGCCAGCAGTGTCAGGGAGAACACTGAAGCTTTCTTT,CASSVRENTEAFF
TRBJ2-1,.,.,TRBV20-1,TGCAGTGCTAGAGATAGTCGAGGGGCCGGAGATGAGCAGTTCTTC,CSARDSRGAGDEQFF
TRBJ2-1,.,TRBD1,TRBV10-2,TGCGCCAGCAGCCCAAACAGGGGACAAGCTCACAATGAGCAGTTCTTC,CASSPNRGQAHNEQFF
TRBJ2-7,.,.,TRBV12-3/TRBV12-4,TGTGCCAGCGGAACTCGGATAACAGGGCGATACGAGCAGTACTTC,CASGTRITGRYEQYF
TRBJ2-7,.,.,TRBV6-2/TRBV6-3,TGTGCCAGCAGCTCCGACGGGGGGCAATACGAGCAGTACTTC,CASSSDGGQYEQYF
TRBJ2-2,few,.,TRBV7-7,TGTGCCAGCAGCTTACAACAGGGACGCGGGGAGCTGTTTTTT,CASSLQQGRGELFF
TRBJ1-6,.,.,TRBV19,TGTGCCAGTGCCGGGACGGGGGCGATGTCCTATAATTCACCCCTCCACTTT,CASAGTGAMSYNSPLHF
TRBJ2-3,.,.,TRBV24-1,TGTGCCACCAGTGGCCTAGCCATGGGAGATACGCAGTATTTT,CATSGLAMGDTQYF
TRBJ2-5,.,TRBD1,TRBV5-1,TGCGCCAGCGGACAAAAGACAGGGAATCAGGAGACCCAGTACTTC,CASGQKTGNQETQYF
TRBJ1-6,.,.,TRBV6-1,TGTGCCAGCAGTGAGCGGGACACCTATAATTCACCCCTCCACTTT,CASSERDTYNSPLHF
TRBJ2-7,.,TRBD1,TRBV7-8,TGTGCCAGCAGCTCGGCCCCCTCTGGGACAGGGGAACCCTACGAGCAGTACTTC,CASSSAPSGTGEPYEQYF
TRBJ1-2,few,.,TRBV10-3,TGTGCCATCAGACAGTACTATGGCTACACCTTC,CAIRQYYGYTF
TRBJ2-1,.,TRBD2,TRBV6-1,TGTGCCAGCAGTGAAGAGTGGCGGGGGTGGTACAATGAGCAGTTCTTC,CASSEEWRGWYNEQFF
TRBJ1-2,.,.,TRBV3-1,TGTGCCAGCAGCCAAGATCTATGGCAGGGGATTGGCGGCTACACCTTC,CASSQDLWQGIGGYTF
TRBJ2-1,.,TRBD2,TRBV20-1,TGCAGTGTCAGCCGCGGAGGCGGGAGGGAAGGCAATGAGCAGTTCTTC,CSVSRGGGREGNEQFF
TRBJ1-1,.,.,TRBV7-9,TGTGCCAGCAGCTTCTTAGTTGGGGGGAACACTGAAGCTTTCTTT,CASSFLVGGNTEAFF
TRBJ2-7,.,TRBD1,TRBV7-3,TGTGCCAGCAGCCCAATGGTGGGACAGCCCTACGAGCAGTACTTC,CASSPMVGQPYEQYF
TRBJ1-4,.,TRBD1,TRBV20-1,TGCAGTGCTAGGGGGACAGGGGGTCCTAATGAAAAACTGTTTTTT,CSARGTGGPNEKLFF
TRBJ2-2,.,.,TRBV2,TGTGCCAGCAGTGTTATCAGGGGGAACACCGGGGAGCTGTTTTTT,CASSVIRGNTGELFF
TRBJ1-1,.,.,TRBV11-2,TGTGCCAGCAGCTTAGATCTCCCATCGATGAACACTGAAGCTTTCTTT,CASSLDLPSMNTEAFF
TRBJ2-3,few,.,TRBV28,TGTGCCAGCAGTTCCAACTCTGGGGATACGCAGTATTTT,CASSSNSGDTQYF
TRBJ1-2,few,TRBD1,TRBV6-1,TGTGCCAGCAGTGAAGAACAGGGGAACTATGGCTACACCTTC,CASSEEQGNYGYTF
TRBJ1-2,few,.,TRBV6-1,TGTGCCAGCAGTGAGGGTGGATATGGCTACACCTTC,CASSEGGYGYTF
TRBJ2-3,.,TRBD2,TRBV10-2,TGCGCCAGCAGTGAGACTAGCGGGGGATTGGGCACAGATACGCAGTATTTT,CASSETSGGLGTDTQYF
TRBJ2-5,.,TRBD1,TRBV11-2,TGTGCCAGCAGCTCCTCAGGGGGCAGGGAGACCCAGTACTTC,CASSSSGGRETQYF
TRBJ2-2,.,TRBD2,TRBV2,TGTGCCAGCACCCGGACTAGCGGAACCGGGGAGCTGTTTTTT,CASTRTSGTGELFF
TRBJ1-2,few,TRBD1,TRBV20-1,TGCAGTGCTAGAGAACTCGGACAGGGAGGAGGCTACACCTTC,CSARELGQGGGYTF
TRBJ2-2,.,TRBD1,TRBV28,TGTGCCAGCAGCGTCGTGTGGGGACAGGATCGGGCCGGGGAGCTGTTTTTT,CASSVVWGQDRAGELFF
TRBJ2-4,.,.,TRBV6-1,TGTGCCAGCACGATTAGCGTGTTGGCCAAAAACATTCAGTACTTC,CASTISVLAKNIQYF
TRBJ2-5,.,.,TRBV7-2,TGTGCCAGCAGCTTAGAGGTGACCCAGTACTTC,CASSLEVTQYF
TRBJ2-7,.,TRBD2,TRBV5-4,TGTGCCAGCAGCTTGGGACTAGCGGGAGGATTGCGCGAGCAGTACTTC,CASSLGLAGGLREQYF
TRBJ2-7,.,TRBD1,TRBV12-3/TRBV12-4,TGTGCCAGCAGCTTCCGGGACAGGGACTACGAGCAGTACTTC,CASSFRDRDYEQYF
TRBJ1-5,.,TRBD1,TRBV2,TGTGCCAGCAGCGCGACAGGGGGCTATCAGCCCCAGCATTTT,CASSATGGYQPQHF
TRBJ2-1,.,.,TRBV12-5,TGTGCTAGTGGTCGCGGCACGGGGCGGGGAGGCGGTGAGCAGTTCTTC,CASGRGTGRGGGEQFF
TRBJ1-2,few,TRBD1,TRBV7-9,TGTGCCAGCAGCTTTGGAGGACAGGGGGCATCCTATGGCTACACCTTC,CASSFGGQGASYGYTF
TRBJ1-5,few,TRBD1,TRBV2,TGTGCCAGCAGCCTGGGACAGGGGCGGGTTCAGCCCCAGCATTTT,CASSLGQGRVQPQHF
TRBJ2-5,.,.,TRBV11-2,TGTGCCAGCAGCTTTTTTGTGGAGACCCAGTACTTC,CASSFFVETQYF
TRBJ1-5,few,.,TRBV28,TGTGCCAGCAGTTTTATCAGAGACAATCAGCCCCAGCATTTT,CASSFIRDNQPQHF
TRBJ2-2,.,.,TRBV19,TGTGCCAGTAGTATAGTTCTACCCACCGGGGAGCTGTTTTTT,CASSIVLPTGELFF
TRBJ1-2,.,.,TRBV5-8,TGTGCCAGTGGCAAGGGGTACTATGGCTACACCTTC,CASGKGYYGYTF
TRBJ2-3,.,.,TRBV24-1,TGTGCCACCAGAGGACGTTACACAGATACGCAGTATTTT,CATRGRYTDTQYF
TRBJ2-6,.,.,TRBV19,TGTGCCAGTAGTTTGGGGACGGAAGCCTCTGGGGCCAACGTCCTGACTTTC,CASSLGTEASGANVLTF
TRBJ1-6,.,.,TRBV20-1,TGCAGTGCTCGCAGGGCTTCGAATTCACCCCTCCACTTT,CSARRASNSPLHF
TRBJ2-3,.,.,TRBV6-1,TGTGCCAGCAAACTCGCGGGGACGGGCACAGATACGCAGTATTTT,CASKLAGTGTDTQYF
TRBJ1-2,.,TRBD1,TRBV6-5,TGTGCCAGCAGCTACGACGCAGGGGGCGCCTGGGACTATGGCTACACCTTC,CASSYDAGGAWDYGYTF
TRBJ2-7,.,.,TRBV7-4,TGTGCCAGCTGGCTTCCCCGAGGGGACTTTCTATACGAGCAGTACTTC,CASWLPRGDFLYEQYF
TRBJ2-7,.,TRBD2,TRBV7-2,TGTGCCAGCAGACACAGCGGGAGTTACGAGCAGTACTTC,CASRHSGSYEQYF
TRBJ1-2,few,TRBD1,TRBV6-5,TGTGCCAGCAGTTCGGGACAGGGGAAGACGAGGGGCTACACCTTC,CASSSGQGKTRGYTF
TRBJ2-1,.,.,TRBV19,TGTGCCAGTAGTATCACTAGCTATGAGCAGTTCTTC,CASSITSYEQFF
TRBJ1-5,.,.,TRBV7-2,TGTGCCAGCAGCCGGGGATGGGGGGGGAATAGCAATCAGCCCCAGCATTTT,CASSRGWGGNSNQPQHF